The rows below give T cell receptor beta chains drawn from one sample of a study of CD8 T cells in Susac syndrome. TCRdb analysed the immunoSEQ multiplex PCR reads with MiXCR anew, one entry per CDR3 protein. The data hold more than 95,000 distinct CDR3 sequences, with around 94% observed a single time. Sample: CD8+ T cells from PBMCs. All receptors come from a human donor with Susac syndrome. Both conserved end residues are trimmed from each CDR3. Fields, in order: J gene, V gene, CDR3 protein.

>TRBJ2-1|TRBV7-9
ASSLAGSLAAYNEQF
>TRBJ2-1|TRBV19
ASRSWTSGTPVDEQF
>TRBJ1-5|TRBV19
ASSPQPATEGQPQH
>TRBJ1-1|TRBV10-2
ASSSGRENTEAF
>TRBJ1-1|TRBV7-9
ASSSKNVEAGHMNTEAF
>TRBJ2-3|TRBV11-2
ASSLEPAGNTDTQY
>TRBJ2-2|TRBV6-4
ASSERGHTGELF
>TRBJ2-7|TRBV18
ASSPHGPYEQY
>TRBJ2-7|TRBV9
ASSPGTEDYEQY
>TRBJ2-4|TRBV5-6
ASSLLTSGAKNIQY
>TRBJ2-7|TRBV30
AWSVGTSGYEQY
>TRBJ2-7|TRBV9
ASSVSSGSVWQY
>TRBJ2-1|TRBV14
ASSQGYRLSNNEQF
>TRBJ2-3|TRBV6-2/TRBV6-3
ASSGDRRDTQY
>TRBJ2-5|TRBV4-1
ASSQYKDEIATQY
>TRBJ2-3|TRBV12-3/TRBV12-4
ASTEGSSTDTQY
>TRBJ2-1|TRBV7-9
ASSLDEGRLRNEQF